The clone carrying this T cell receptor beta chain showed up many times. Its antigen is unknown. The CDR3 length is 20 residues. Per the germline V gene, CDR1 is LGHNA and CDR2 is YNFKEQ. The V and J ends lost 0 bases and 4 bases, in that order; junction bases with no gene match: 15. The TCRbeta library was prepared with unique molecular identifiers. Via MiXCR, TCRdb re-called the PCR reads, giving one row per CDR3 protein. This table holds 140,000 to 150,000 distinct CDR3 sequences, roughly 9% found once. The data derive from a study of T-cell reconstitution after alpha-beta-depleted transplantation in children. Study observations and caveats: Diversity and T-cell counts at one year after transplant derived mostly from new T cells. Day-60 TCRbeta diversity that was high in some patients was derived from surviving recipient T cells and thymic progenitors.

This chain connects TRBV4-2 to TRBJ2-1; 10 bases agree with TRBD2. The source was PBMCs, mostly from graft donor cells, collected 180 days after TCRalphabeta/CD19-depleted stem cell transplant. This sequence was found in a female patient between 2 and 10 years old who had a stem cell transplant for congenital amegakaryocytic thrombocytopenia, so the T cells may come from the graft donor. This CDR3 is CASSQDLASGSLGTYNEQFF. The CDR3, as DNA: TGTGCCAGCAGCCAAGATTTGGCTAGCGGGAGTTTAGGTACTTACAATGAGCAGTTCTTC.